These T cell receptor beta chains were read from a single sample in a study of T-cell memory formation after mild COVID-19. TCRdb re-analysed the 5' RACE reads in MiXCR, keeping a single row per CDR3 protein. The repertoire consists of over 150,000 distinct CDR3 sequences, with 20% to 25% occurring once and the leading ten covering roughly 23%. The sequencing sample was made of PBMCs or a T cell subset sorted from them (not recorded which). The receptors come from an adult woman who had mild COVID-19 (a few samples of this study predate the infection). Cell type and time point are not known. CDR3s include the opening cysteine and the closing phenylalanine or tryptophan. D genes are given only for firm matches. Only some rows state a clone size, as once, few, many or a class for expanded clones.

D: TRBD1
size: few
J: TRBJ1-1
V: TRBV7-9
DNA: TGTGCCAGCAGACGCCCCCCGGGACAGGGGATAGAAGCTTTCTTT
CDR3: CASRRPPGQGIEAFF

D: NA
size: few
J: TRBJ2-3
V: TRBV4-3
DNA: TGCGCCAGCAGCCAAGGGGAATGGGAGTTAGGATCAGATACGCAGTATTTT
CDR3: CASSQGEWELGSDTQYF

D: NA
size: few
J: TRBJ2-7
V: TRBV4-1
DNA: TGCGCCAGCAGCCAAGTCGCTACAACCCGCGAGCAGTACTTC
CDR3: CASSQVATTREQYF

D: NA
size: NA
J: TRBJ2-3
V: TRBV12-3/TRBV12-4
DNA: TGTGCCAGCAGTTTAGCGTTTGTTTTATCTATTCACGCAGATACGCAGTATTTT
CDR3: CASSLAFVLSIHADTQYF

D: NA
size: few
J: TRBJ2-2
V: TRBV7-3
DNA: TGTGCCAGCAGCTTAATAATGGGGTACGGGGAGCTGTTTTTT
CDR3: CASSLIMGYGELFF

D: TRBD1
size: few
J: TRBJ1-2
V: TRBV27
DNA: TGTGCCAGCAGTCCTACAGGGGTTAACTATGGCTACACCTTC
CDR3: CASSPTGVNYGYTF

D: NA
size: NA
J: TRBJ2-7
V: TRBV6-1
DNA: TGTGCCAGCAGTGAGCAGGGATCCTACGAGCAGTACTTC
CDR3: CASSEQGSYEQYF

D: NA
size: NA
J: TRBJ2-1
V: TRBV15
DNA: TGTGCCACCAGCAGAGATACTAGTCTGGGCAATGAGCAGTTCTTC
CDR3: CATSRDTSLGNEQFF

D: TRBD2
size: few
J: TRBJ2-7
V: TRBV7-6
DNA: TGTGCCAGCAGCTTGGCTAGCGGGAGCTTAGACGAGCAGTACTTC
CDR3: CASSLASGSLDEQYF

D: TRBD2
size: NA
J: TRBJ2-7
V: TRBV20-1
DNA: TGCAGTGCTAGAGTTGGCGGGGGGATCTACGAGCAGTACTTC
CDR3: CSARVGGGIYEQYF